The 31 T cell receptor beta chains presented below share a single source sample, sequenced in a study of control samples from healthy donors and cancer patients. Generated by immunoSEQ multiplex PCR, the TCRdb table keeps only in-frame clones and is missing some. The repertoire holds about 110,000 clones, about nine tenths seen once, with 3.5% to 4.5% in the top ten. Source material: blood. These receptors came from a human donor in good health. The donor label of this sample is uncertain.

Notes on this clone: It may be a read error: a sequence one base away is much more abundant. In nucleotides, the CDR3 is TGTGCCACCAGTGACAGGGCAACCGGGGAGCTGTTTTTT. The encoded protein is CATSDRATGELFF. This rearrangement joins TRBV24-1 to TRBJ2-2; a weak D match, TRBD1 (5 bases). CDR1 is KGHDR and CDR2 is SFDVKD in the germline V gene. This CDR3 region has 13 residues. Between the trimmed V and J ends, which lost 4 bases and 5 bases, there was a span of 7 bases.

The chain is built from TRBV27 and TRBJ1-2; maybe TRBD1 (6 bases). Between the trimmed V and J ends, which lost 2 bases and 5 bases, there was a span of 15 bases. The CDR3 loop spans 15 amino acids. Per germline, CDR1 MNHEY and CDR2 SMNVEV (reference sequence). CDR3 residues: CASSLKGPTGYGYTF. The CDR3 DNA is TGTGCCAGCAGTTTAAAGGGCCCGACAGGTTATGGCTACACCTTC.

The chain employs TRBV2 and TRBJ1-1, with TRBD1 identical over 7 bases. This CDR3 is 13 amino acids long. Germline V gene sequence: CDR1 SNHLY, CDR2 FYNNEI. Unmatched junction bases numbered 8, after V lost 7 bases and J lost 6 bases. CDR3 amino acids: CASTAGGDPEAFF. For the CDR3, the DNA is TGTGCCAGCACGGCAGGGGGGGACCCTGAAGCTTTCTTT.

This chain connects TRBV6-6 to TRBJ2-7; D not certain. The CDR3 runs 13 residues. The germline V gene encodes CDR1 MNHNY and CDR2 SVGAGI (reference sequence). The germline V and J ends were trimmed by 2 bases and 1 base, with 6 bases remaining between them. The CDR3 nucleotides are TGTGCCAGCAGTTACAAAGATTCCTACGAGCAGTACTTC. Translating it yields CASSYKDSYEQYF.

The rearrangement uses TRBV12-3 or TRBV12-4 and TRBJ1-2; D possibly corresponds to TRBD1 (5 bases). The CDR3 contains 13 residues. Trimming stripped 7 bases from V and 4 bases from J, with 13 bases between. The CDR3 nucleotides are TGTGCCAGCACCCCGGGGGTCACCTATGGCTACACCTTC. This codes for CASTPGVTYGYTF.

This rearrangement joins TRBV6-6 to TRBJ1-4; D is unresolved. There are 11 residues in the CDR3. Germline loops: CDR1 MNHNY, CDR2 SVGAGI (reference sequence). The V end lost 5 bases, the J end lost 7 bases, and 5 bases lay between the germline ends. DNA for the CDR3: TGTGCCAGCAGTCGAAGTGAAAAACTGTTTTTT. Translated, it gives CASSRSEKLFF.

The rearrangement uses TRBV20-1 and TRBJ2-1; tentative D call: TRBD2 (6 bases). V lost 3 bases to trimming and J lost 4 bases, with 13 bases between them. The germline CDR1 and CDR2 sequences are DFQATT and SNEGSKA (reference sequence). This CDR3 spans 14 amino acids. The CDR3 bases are TGCAGTGCTAGTCTGGCGGGGTTATACAATGAGCAGTTCTTC. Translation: CSASLAGLYNEQFF.

The CDR3 nucleotides are TGTGCCTGGCGGGTGCAGAGCTCCTATAATTCACCCCTCCACTTT. This encodes CAWRVQSSYNSPLHF. The chain uses TRBV30 and TRBJ1-6; no reliable D call. V dropped 5 bases and J dropped 0 bases, with 11 bases sitting between them. Germline loops: CDR1 GTSNPN, CDR2 SVGIG (reference sequence). The CDR3 totals 15 residues.

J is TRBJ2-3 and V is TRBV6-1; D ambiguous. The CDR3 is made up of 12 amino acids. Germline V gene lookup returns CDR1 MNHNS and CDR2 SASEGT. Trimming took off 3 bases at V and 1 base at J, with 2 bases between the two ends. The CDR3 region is CASSDGTDTQYF. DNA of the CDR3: TGTGCCAGCAGTGACGGCACAGATACGCAGTATTTT.

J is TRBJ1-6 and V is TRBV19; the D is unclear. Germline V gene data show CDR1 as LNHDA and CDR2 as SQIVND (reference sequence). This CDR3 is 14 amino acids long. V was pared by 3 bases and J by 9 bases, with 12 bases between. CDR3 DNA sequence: TGTGCCAGTAGTATTGGCGAGAGGGCTTCACCCCTCCACTTT. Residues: CASSIGERASPLHF.

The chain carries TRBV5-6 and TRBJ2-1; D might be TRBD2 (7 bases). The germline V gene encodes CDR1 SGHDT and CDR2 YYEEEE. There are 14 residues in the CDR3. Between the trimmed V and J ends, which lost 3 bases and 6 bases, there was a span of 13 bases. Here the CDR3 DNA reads TGTGCCAGCAGCTCATGGGGGGGGCTCAATGAGCAGTTCTTC. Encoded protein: CASSSWGGLNEQFF. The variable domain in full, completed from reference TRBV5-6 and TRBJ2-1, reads DAGVTQSPTHLIKTRGQQVTLRCSPKSGHDTVSWYQQALGQGPQFIFQYYEEEERQRGNFPDRFSGHQFPNYSSELNVNALLLGDSALYLCASSSWGGLNEQFFGPGTRLTVL.

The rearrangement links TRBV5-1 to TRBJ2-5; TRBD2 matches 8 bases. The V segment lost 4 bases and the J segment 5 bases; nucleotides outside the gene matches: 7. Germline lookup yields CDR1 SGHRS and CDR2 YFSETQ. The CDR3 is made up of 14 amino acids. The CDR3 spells CASSPPGGGETQYF. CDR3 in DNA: TGCGCCAGCAGCCCTCCCGGCGGGGGGGAGACCCAGTACTTC.

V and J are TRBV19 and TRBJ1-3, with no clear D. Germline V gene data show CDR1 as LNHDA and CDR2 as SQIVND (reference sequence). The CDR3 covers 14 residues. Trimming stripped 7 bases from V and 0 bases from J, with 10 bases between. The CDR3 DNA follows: TGTGCCAGTATCCCGGGTTACTCTGGAAACACCATATATTTT. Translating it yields CASIPGYSGNTIYF.

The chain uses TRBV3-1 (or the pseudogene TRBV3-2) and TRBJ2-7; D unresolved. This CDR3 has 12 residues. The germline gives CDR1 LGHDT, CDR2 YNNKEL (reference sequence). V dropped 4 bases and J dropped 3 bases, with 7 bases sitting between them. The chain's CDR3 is CASSLDNYEQYF. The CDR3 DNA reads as TGTGCCAGCAGCCTCGACAACTACGAGCAGTACTTC.

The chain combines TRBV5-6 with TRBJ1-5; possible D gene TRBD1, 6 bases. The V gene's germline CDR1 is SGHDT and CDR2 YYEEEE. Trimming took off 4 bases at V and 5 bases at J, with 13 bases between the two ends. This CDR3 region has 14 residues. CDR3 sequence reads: CASSRGQRDQPQHF. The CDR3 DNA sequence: TGTGCCAGCAGCCGAGGACAGCGTGATCAGCCCCAGCATTTT.

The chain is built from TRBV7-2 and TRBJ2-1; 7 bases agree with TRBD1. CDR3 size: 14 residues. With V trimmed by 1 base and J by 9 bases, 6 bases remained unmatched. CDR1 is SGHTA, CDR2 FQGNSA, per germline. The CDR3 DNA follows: TGTGCCAGCAGCTTAGTTCACAGGGGCCGTGAGCAGTTCTTC. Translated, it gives CASSLVHRGREQFF.

The CDR3 loop is CATSRSTGNYLTGELFF. As DNA, the CDR3 is TGTGCCACCAGCAGAAGTACAGGGAACTATCTCACCGGGGAGCTGTTTTTT. The chain links TRBV15 to TRBJ2-2; possible D gene TRBD1, 6 bases. The germline V gene encodes CDR1 LNHNV and CDR2 YYDKDF (reference sequence). V lost 2 bases to trimming and J lost 4 bases, with 17 bases between them. The CDR3 spans 17 residues.

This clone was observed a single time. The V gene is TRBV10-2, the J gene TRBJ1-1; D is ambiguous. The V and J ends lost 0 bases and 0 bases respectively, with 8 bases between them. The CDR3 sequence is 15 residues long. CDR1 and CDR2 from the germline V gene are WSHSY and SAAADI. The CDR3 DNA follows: TGCGCCAGCAGTGAGTCAGAGAACATGAACACTGAAGCTTTCTTT. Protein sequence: CASSESENMNTEAFF.

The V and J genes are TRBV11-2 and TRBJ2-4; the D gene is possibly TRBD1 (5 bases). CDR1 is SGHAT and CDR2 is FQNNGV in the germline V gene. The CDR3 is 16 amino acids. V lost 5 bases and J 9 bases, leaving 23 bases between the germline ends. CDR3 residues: CASSPPVSRALPIQYF. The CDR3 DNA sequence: TGTGCCAGCAGCCCCCCGGTGAGCAGGGCCCTCCCCATTCAGTACTTC.

This chain's CDR3 is CASSFDRLRVGYTF. CDR3 nucleotides: TGTGCCAGCAGCTTCGACAGATTGAGAGTTGGCTACACCTTC. V gene TRBV7-2 combines with J gene TRBJ1-2, with a weak D call TRBD1 (5 bases). This CDR3 has 14 amino acids. Germline CDR1 reads SGHTA; CDR2 reads FQGNSA. The V gene lost 3 bases and the J gene lost 7 bases, with 15 bases spanning the gap.

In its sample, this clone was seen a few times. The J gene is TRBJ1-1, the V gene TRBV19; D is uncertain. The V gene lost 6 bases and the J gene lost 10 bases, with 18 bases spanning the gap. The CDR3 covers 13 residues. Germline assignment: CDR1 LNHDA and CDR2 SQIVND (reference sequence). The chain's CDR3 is CASSPREKTLAFF. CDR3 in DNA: TGTGCCAGTAGCCCTCGGGAGAAGACTCTAGCTTTCTTT.

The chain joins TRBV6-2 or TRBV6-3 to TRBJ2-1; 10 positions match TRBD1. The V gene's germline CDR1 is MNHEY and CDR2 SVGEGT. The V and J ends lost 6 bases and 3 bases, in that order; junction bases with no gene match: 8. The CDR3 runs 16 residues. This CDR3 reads CASSGTDRGLYNEQFF. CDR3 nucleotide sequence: TGTGCCAGCAGCGGAACCGACAGGGGGCTCTACAATGAGCAGTTCTTC.

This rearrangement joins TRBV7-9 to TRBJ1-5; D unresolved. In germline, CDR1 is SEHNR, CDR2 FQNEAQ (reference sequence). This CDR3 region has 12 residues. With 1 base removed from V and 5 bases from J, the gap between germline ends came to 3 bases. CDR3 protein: CASSLGYQPQHF. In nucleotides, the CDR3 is TGTGCCAGCAGCTTAGGTTATCAGCCCCAGCATTTT.

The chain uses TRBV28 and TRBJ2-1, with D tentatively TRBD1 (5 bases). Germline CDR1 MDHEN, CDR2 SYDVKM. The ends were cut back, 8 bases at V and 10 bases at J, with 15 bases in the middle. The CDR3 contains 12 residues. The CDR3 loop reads CASREGVGEQFF. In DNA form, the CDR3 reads TGTGCCAGCCGAGAAGGGGTCGGGGAGCAGTTCTTC.

The CDR3 loop reads CASSLTGTEVNSPLHF. In DNA form, the CDR3 reads TGTGCCAGCAGCTTAACCGGGACAGAGGTTAATTCACCCCTCCACTTT. This chain uses TRBV7-2 with TRBJ1-6; the match to TRBD1 covers 7 bases. Germline V gene data show CDR1 as SGHTA and CDR2 as FQGNSA. The junction had 7 bases not matched to a gene; V was cut back by 2 bases and J by 6 bases. The CDR3 contains 16 residues.

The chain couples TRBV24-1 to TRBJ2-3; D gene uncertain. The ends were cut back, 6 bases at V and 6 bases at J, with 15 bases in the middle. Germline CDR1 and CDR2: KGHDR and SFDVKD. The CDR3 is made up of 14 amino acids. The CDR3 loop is CATSPRDSSDTQYF. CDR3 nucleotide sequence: TGTGCCACCAGTCCTCGCGACTCGTCGGATACGCAGTATTTT.

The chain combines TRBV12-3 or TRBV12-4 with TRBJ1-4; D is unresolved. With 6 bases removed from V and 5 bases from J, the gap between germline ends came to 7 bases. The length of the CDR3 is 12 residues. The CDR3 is CASRKTNEKLFF. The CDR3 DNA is TGTGCCAGCAGGAAGACAAATGAAAAACTGTTTTTT.

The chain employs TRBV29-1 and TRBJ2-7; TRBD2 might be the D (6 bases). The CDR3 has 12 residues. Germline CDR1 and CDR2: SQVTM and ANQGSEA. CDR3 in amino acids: CAGASESYEQYV. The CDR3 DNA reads TGCGCAGGAGCTAGCGAGTCCTACGAGCAGTACGTC.

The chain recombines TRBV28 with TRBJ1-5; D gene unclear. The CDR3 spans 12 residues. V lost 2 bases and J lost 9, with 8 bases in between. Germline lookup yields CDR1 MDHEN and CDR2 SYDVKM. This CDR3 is CASSLGYPPQHF. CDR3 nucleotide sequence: TGTGCCAGCAGTTTAGGGTATCCGCCCCAGCATTTT.

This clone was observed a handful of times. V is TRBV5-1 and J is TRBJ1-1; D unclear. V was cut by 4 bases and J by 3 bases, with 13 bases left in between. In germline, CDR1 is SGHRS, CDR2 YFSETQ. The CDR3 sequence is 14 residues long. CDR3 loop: CASSPDGRDTEAFF. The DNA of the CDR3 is TGCGCCAGCAGCCCGGACGGAAGAGACACTGAAGCTTTCTTT. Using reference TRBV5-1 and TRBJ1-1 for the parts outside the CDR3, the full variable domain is KAGVTQTPRYLIKTRGQQVTLSCSPISGHRSVSWYQQTPGQGLQFLFEYFSETQRNKGNFPGRFSGRQFSNSRSEMNVSTLELGDSALYLCASSPDGRDTEAFFGQGTRLTVV.

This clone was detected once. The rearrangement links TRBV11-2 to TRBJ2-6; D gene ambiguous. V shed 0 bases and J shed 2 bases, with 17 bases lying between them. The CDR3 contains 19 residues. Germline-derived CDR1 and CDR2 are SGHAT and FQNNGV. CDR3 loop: CASSLDRPLGDAGANVLTF. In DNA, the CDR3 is TGTGCCAGCAGCTTAGATCGGCCTCTTGGTGACGCTGGGGCCAACGTCCTGACTTTC.